Shown below are 30 T cell receptor beta chains from a single sample sequenced in a study of T cell clonality in common variable immunodeficiency. Some clones are missing from TCRdb's copy, which holds only in-frame ones; the method was immunoSEQ multiplex PCR. The sample includes approximately 81,000 clones, none of them occurring once. Sequencing was performed on peripheral blood mononuclear cells. These receptors were taken from a person aged 18 to 70 in good health.

This clone occurred a few times. The CDR3 extends 3 residues past the end of the read, so its final part is completed from the germline J gene. V and J are TRBV7-9 and TRBJ1-1; no reliable D call. The CDR3 has 13 residues. The germline CDR1 and CDR2 sequences are SEHNR and FQNEAQ (reference sequence). V lost 6 bases, J lost 1 base, and 9 bases lay in between. CDR3 in amino acids: CASRPEPNTEAFF. The sequenced CDR3 bases are TGTGCCAGCAGACCAGAACCGAACACTGAA.

The sample holds many counts of this clone. CDR3 amino acids: CATSKEGQETQYF. The CDR3 DNA, read in part, is TGTGCCACCAGCAAGGAGGGGCAAGAGACC. V gene TRBV15 combines with J gene TRBJ2-5, with D possibly TRBD2 on 6 matching bases. The read finishes 3 residues shy of the CDR3 end, and the germline J gene is used to complete it. Germline-derived CDR1 and CDR2 are LNHNV and YYDKDF (reference sequence). The CDR3 consists of 13 residues. V dropped 4 bases and J dropped 2 bases, with 8 bases sitting between them.

This clone was counted at least ten times. The read finishes 3 residues shy of the CDR3 end, and the germline J gene is used to complete it. The chain has TRBV7-2 and TRBJ2-5; 11 bases are a match to TRBD2. From germline, CDR1 is SGHTA and CDR2 FQGNSA. The CDR3 totals 14 residues. The junction had 2 bases not matched to a gene; V was cut back by 4 bases and J by 4 bases. CDR3 in amino acids: CASSSTSGAETQYF. The sequenced part of the CDR3 DNA is TGTGCCAGCAGCTCGACTAGCGGGGCAGAGACC.

At least ten counts were recorded for this clone. Read sequence stops 3 residues before the CDR3 end, and the germline J gene provides the missing end. The rearrangement uses TRBV6-1 and TRBJ2-7; D is unresolved. Germline values: CDR1 MNHNS, CDR2 SASEGT. The CDR3 totals 13 residues. V lost 4 bases and J lost 0, with 7 bases in between. Partial CDR3 DNA: TGTGCCAGCAGTGCCCTCGGCTCCTACGAG. It yields the protein CASSALGSYE. The complete CDR3 sequence is CASSALGSYEQYF.

The table lists this clone with many counts. The CDR3 end is not reached by the read, which stops 3 residues before it; the germline J gene fills it in. This chain uses TRBV19 with TRBJ1-5, with 8 positions matching TRBD1. The V segment lost 0 bases and the J segment 6 bases; nucleotides outside the gene matches: 7. CDR1 LNHDA and CDR2 SQIVND come from the germline V gene (reference sequence). The CDR3 length is 16 residues. This CDR3 reads CASSIEADRVGQPQHF. The sequenced part of the CDR3 DNA is TGTGCCAGTAGTATAGAGGCGGACAGGGTAGGTCAGCCC.

Concerning this clone itself: The observed sequence ends 3 residues before the CDR3 terminus, with the missing tail filled in from the germline J gene. The genes are TRBV18 and TRBJ1-5; D ambiguous. The CDR3 loop spans 16 amino acids. In germline, CDR1 is KGHSH, CDR2 LQKENI. Trimming removed 2 bases at V and 0 bases at J, with 11 bases between. The sequenced CDR3 bases are TGTGCCAGCTCACCAAGATCAGTTATTAGCAATCAGCCC. This translates into CASSPRSVISNQP. The CDR3 in full is CASSPRSVISNQPQHF.

This clone was observed many times. CDR3 bases read: TGCGCCAGCAGCTCCCTCGGGACAGCGATCTCTGGGGCCAACGTC. Translated, it gives CASSSLGTAISGANV. The complete CDR3 reads CASSSLGTAISGANVLTF. The V gene is TRBV5-1, the J gene TRBJ2-6; TRBD1 matches at 7 bases. The read finishes 3 residues shy of the CDR3 end, and the germline J gene is used to complete it. CDR1 is SGHRS and CDR2 is YFSETQ in the germline V gene. This CDR3 is built from 18 residues. Germline trimming cut 3 bases from V and 0 bases from J; bases unmatched to any gene: 9. Drawing the rest from reference TRBV5-1 and TRBJ2-6, the complete variable domain is KAGVTQTPRYLIKTRGQQVTLSCSPISGHRSVSWYQQTPGQGLQFLFEYFSETQRNKGNFPGRFSGRQFSNSRSEMNVSTLELGDSALYLCASSSLGTAISGANVLTFGAGSRLTVL.

The sequenced part of the CDR3 DNA is TGTGCCAGCAGCTTACGAGCGGGGTTATACAATGAG. Its translation is CASSLRAGLYNE. The whole CDR3 region reads CASSLRAGLYNEQFF. The chain has TRBV11-3 and TRBJ2-1, with 7 bases identical to TRBD2. The read ends 3 residues before the CDR3 terminus; that terminus is restored from the germline J gene. Germline CDR1 reads SGHNT; CDR2 reads YENEEA. V dropped 2 bases and J dropped 4; count of bases not matched to a gene: 5. The CDR3 length is 15 residues.

In regard to this clone: The observed sequence ends 3 residues before the CDR3 terminus, with the missing tail filled in from the germline J gene. This chain uses TRBV5-6 with TRBJ2-3; 7 bases are shared with TRBD1. Germline assignment: CDR1 SGHDT and CDR2 YYEEEE. With V trimmed by 5 bases and J by 3 bases, 6 bases remained unmatched. The CDR3 is made up of 14 amino acids. The covered CDR3 bases are TGTGCCAGCAGATACAGGGGAGCGACAGATACG. As protein: CASRYRGATDT. The full CDR3 protein is CASRYRGATDTQYF. Together with reference TRBV5-6 and TRBJ2-3, the CDR3 gives the full variable domain: DAGVTQSPTHLIKTRGQQVTLRCSPKSGHDTVSWYQQALGQGPQFIFQYYEEEERQRGNFPDRFSGHQFPNYSSELNVNALLLGDSALYLCASRYRGATDTQYFGPGTRLTVL.

This clone was seen at least ten times. CDR3 residues: CASSPRDYYEQYF. The sequenced part of the CDR3 DNA is TGTGCCAGCAGCCCCCGGGACTACTACGAG. V and J are TRBV7-2 and TRBJ2-7; 7 positions match TRBD2. The CDR3 end lies 3 residues beyond the end of the read and is filled in from the germline J gene. V lost 5 bases to trimming and J lost 3 bases; unmatched junction nucleotides: 4. The germline gives CDR1 SGHTA, CDR2 FQGNSA. There are 13 residues in the CDR3.

This clone came up many times. The CDR3 end falls 3 residues outside the read, so it is completed with the germline J gene. The chain has TRBV7-8 and TRBJ1-2, with D uncertain. Trimming removed 1 base from V and 6 bases from J, with 3 bases in between. Germline V gene data show CDR1 as SGHVS and CDR2 as FQNEAQ. The CDR3 length is 11 residues. The CDR3 bases that were read are TGTGCCAGCAGCTTAGGCGATGGC. Translation: CASSLGDG. The whole CDR3 protein reads CASSLGDGYTF.

This clone was seen a few times. The read halts 3 residues ahead of the CDR3 end, with the missing end drawn from the germline J gene. This rearrangement joins TRBV7-2 to TRBJ2-1, with D perhaps matching TRBD1 (5 bases). CDR3 length: 14 amino acids. Germline assignment: CDR1 SGHTA and CDR2 FQGNSA. V dropped 5 bases and J dropped 6 bases, with 14 bases sitting between them. CDR3 in amino acids: CASSLGPASNEQFF. The CDR3 bases that were read are TGTGCCAGCAGCCTGGGGCCAGCTAGCAATGAG.

At least ten counts were recorded for this clone. The read terminates 3 residues before the CDR3 end, so the remaining end is supplied by the germline J gene. The chain couples TRBV5-1 to TRBJ1-5, with 7 bases matching TRBD1. Looked up from germline, CDR1 is SGHRS and CDR2 is YFSETQ. The CDR3 sequence is 15 residues long. J was trimmed by 0 bases and V by 2 bases; bases with no gene match: 2. CDR3 amino acids: CASSLGTDSNQPQHF. Incomplete CDR3 DNA: TGCGCCAGCAGCTTAGGGACAGATAGCAATCAGCCC.

This clone was counted at least ten times. Read data end 3 residues before the CDR3 end; the end is taken from the germline J gene. This chain uses TRBV6-2 or TRBV6-3 with TRBJ1-1, with 7 positions matching TRBD1. Trimming took 5 bases from V and 3 from J; bases not matched to a gene: 3. CDR3 length: 13 amino acids. Germline-derived CDR1 and CDR2 are MNHEY and SVGEGT. Incomplete CDR3 DNA: TGTGCCAGCAGTGTTGACAGGGACACTGAA. Its translation: CASSVDRDTE. The whole CDR3 sequence is CASSVDRDTEAFF.

This clone was seen ten or more times. The DNA read from the CDR3 is TGTGCCAGCAGCGAAGGGACTAGCGGGGAGGTCCCCTACGAG. It codes for CASSEGTSGEVPYE. The CDR3 as a whole reads CASSEGTSGEVPYEQYF. V and J are TRBV9 and TRBJ2-7, with 13 bases matching TRBD2. The CDR3 is cut off 3 residues early in the read; its end comes from the germline J gene. CDR3 length equals 17 residues. Germline V lookup: CDR1 SGDLS, CDR2 YYNGEE. V was clipped by 3 bases and J by 2 bases; unmatched bases: 8.

This clone showed up many times. The read ends 3 residues early relative to the CDR3; the germline J gene fills the gap. V is TRBV19 and J is TRBJ2-2, with D unresolved. The ends were cut back, 3 bases at V and 6 bases at J, with 14 bases in the middle. Germline CDR1 is LNHDA and CDR2 is SQIVND (reference sequence). The CDR3 extends over 15 amino acids. The covered CDR3 bases are TGTGCCAGTAGTATGTCGGGTTTCGTACCCGGGGAG. This sequence encodes CASSMSGFVPGE. The whole CDR3 region reads CASSMSGFVPGELFF.

This clone was seen ten or more times. The CDR3 end lies 3 residues beyond the end of the read and is filled in from the germline J gene. The chain recombines TRBV29-1 with TRBJ1-1; TRBD1 agrees at 7 bases. The CDR3 is 12 residues long. Per the germline V gene, CDR1 is SQVTM and CDR2 is ANQGSEA. V lost 6 bases, J lost 5 bases, and 6 bases stayed unmatched. The chain's CDR3 is CSVRQGGTEAFF. The DNA read from the CDR3 is TGCAGCGTCCGACAGGGCGGTACTGAA.

This clone was detected ten times or more. The read ends 3 residues early relative to the CDR3; the germline J gene fills the gap. J is TRBJ2-7 and V is TRBV19; TRBD1 is a possible D gene (5 bases). The CDR3 extends over 13 amino acids. Trimming shortened V by 5 bases and J by 5 bases, and 13 bases separated the two germline ends. CDR1 is LNHDA, CDR2 SQIVND, per germline (reference sequence). CDR3 bases read: TGTGCCAGTAGTTCACTCAGGGCCCACGAG. Translating it yields CASSSLRAHE. The full CDR3 sequence reads CASSSLRAHEQYF.

Of note for this clone: The CDR3 end is not reached by the read, which stops 3 residues before it; the germline J gene fills it in. The sample has other DNA sequences that encode this CDR3 too. This rearrangement joins TRBV20-1 to TRBJ2-7, with 9 bases that match TRBD1. Germline lookup yields CDR1 DFQATT and CDR2 SNEGSKA (reference sequence). The CDR3 has 15 amino acids. J lost 2 bases, V lost 2 bases, and 7 bases had no gene match. The sequenced CDR3 bases are TGCAGTGCTAGACAACCGGGACAGGGTCCCTACGAG. This sequence encodes CSARQPGQGPYE. The full CDR3 reads CSARQPGQGPYEQYF.

This clone was observed at least ten times. The CDR3 end falls 3 residues outside the read, so it is completed with the germline J gene. The chain carries TRBV7-3 and TRBJ2-1, with 10 bases fitting TRBD2. The germline CDR1 and CDR2 sequences are SGHTA and FQGTGA. The V segment lost 5 bases and the J segment 2 bases; nucleotides outside the gene matches: 3. The CDR3 loop spans 15 amino acids. CDR3 in amino acids: CASSPLAGAYNEQFF. Partial CDR3 DNA: TGTGCCAGCAGCCCCCTAGCGGGAGCCTACAATGAG.

A remark on this clone: The read gets to within 3 residues of the CDR3 end, and the germline J gene fills in the rest. The rearrangement joins TRBV11-2 to TRBJ2-7; maybe TRBD2 (6 bases). Germline V CDR1 and CDR2: SGHAT, FQNNGV. The CDR3 is 13 amino acids. The V end was cut by 8 bases, the J end by 1 base, with 12 bases between. The CDR3 here is CASLGLRSYEQYF. The sequenced part of the CDR3 DNA is TGTGCCAGCCTGGGACTCCGTTCCTACGAG.

In its sample, this clone was seen many times. The read ends 3 residues early relative to the CDR3; the germline J gene fills the gap. The V gene is TRBV18, the J gene TRBJ1-5; 7 bases line up with TRBD1. CDR1 and CDR2 from the germline V gene are KGHSH and LQKENI. Trimming cost V 5 bases and J 5 bases; bases outside gene matches: 3. The CDR3 covers 13 residues. The sequenced part of the CDR3 DNA is TGTGCCAGCTCATCTCAGGGGGATCAGCCC. Its protein product is CASSSQGDQP. Given in full, the CDR3 is CASSSQGDQPQHF. Full variable domain (rest looked up from reference TRBV18 and TRBJ1-5): NAGVMQNPRHLVRRRGQEARLRCSPMKGHSHVYWYRQLPEEGLKFMVYLQKENIIDESGMPKERFSAEFPKEGPSILRIQQVVRGDSAAYFCASSSQGDQPQHFGDGTRLSIL.

This clone was recorded at least ten times. The read is 3 residues too short to cover the CDR3 end, so that end is filled in from the germline J gene. The genes are TRBV7-6 and TRBJ1-1, with 7 nucleotides matching TRBD1. CDR1 and CDR2 (germline): SGHVS, FNYEAQ. CDR3 length: 14 residues. J was trimmed by 5 bases and V by 5 bases; bases with no gene match: 8. CDR3 residues: CASSPRQGGTEAFF. CDR3 bases read: TGTGCCAGCAGCCCCCGACAGGGCGGGACTGAA.

The sample holds many counts of this clone. The CDR3 end lies 3 residues beyond the end of the read and is filled in from the germline J gene. This chain links TRBV6-2 or TRBV6-3 with TRBJ2-2; 9 bases align to TRBD1. Trimming removed 7 bases from V and 4 bases from J; junction bases left unmatched: 7. The V gene's germline CDR1 is MNHEY and CDR2 SVGEGT. This CDR3 comprises 15 residues. CDR3 protein: CASTITGGGTGELFF. The CDR3 DNA, read in part, is TGTGCCAGCACCATAACAGGGGGCGGCACCGGGGAG.

Many counts were recorded for this clone. The read terminates 3 residues ahead of where the CDR3 ends, so the germline J gene completes it. The same CDR3 also results from other DNA sequences found in this sample. V is TRBV20-1 and J is TRBJ2-3, with 10 bases fitting TRBD2. Germline loops: CDR1 DFQATT, CDR2 SNEGSKA (reference sequence). The CDR3 covers 16 residues. The CDR3 reads CSATNPSGGELRTQYF. Partial CDR3 DNA: TGCAGTGCTACCAATCCTAGCGGGGGAGAATTAAGGACG.

This clone came up many times. The read terminates 3 residues ahead of where the CDR3 ends, so the germline J gene completes it. This chain uses TRBV19 with TRBJ1-4, with 8 bases lining up with TRBD1. Losses at the gene ends were 4 bases for V and 5 bases for J; bases not matched to a gene: 0. Germline CDR1 reads LNHDA; CDR2 reads SQIVND (reference sequence). CDR3 length: 13 amino acids. CDR3 bases read: TGTGCCAGTAGTAGGACAGGGAATGAAAAA. This translates into CASSRTGNEK. The entire CDR3 reads CASSRTGNEKLFF.

With regard to this clone: The CDR3 end falls 3 residues outside the read, so it is completed with the germline J gene. The V gene is TRBV20-1, the J gene TRBJ2-1, with a weak D call TRBD2 (6 bases). Germline-derived CDR1 and CDR2 are DFQATT and SNEGSKA (reference sequence). Trimming pared 8 bases from V and 0 bases from J, leaving 14 bases between. The CDR3 spans 14 residues. CDR3 region: CSLHRGSSYNEQFF. The CDR3 bases that were read are TGCAGTCTCCATCGGGGGAGCTCCTACAATGAG.

As regards this clone: The sequenced fragment ends 3 residues before the CDR3 boundary, so the rest is inferred from the germline J gene. J is TRBJ2-3 and V is TRBV19, with D perhaps TRBD2 (7 bases). The CDR3 contains 14 residues. Trimming took off 7 bases at V and 5 bases at J, with 16 bases between the two ends. Germline V CDR1 and CDR2: LNHDA, SQIVND (reference sequence). CDR3 DNA, as far as it was read: TGTGCCAGTACCTGGAGAGGGGGGGGAGATACG. Protein: CASTWRGGGDT. The entire CDR3 protein reads CASTWRGGGDTQYF.

This clone was seen many times. From the germline J gene comes the end of the CDR3, since the read stops 3 residues before it. The chain links TRBV11-2 to TRBJ1-2; 9 positions match TRBD1. V was pared by 4 bases and J by 4 bases, with 7 bases of the junction left unmatched. The CDR3 has 15 residues. The germline CDR1 and CDR2 sequences are SGHAT and FQNNGV. This CDR3 is CASSSIQGAFYGYTF. The CDR3 DNA, read in part, is TGTGCCAGCAGCTCGATACAGGGGGCGTTCTATGGC. Full variable domain (outside the CDR3, taken from reference TRBV11-2 and TRBJ1-2): EAGVAQSPRYKIIEKRQSVAFWCNPISGHATLYWYQQILGQGPKLLIQFQNNGVVDDSQLPKDRFSAERLKGVDSTLKIQPAKLEDSAVYLCASSSIQGAFYGYTFGSGTRLTVV.

In its sample, this clone was seen a few times. The read halts 3 residues ahead of the CDR3 end, with the missing end drawn from the germline J gene. The J gene is TRBJ1-3, the V gene TRBV7-9, with TRBD1 as a possible D gene (5 bases). V lost 4 bases and J 2 bases, leaving 9 bases between the germline ends. The CDR3 spans 14 residues. Looked up from germline, CDR1 is SEHNR and CDR2 is FQNEAQ (reference sequence). CDR3 DNA (partial): TGTGCCAGCAGCTATGCAGGGACTGGAAACACC. Protein: CASSYAGTGNT. The complete CDR3 reads CASSYAGTGNTIYF.